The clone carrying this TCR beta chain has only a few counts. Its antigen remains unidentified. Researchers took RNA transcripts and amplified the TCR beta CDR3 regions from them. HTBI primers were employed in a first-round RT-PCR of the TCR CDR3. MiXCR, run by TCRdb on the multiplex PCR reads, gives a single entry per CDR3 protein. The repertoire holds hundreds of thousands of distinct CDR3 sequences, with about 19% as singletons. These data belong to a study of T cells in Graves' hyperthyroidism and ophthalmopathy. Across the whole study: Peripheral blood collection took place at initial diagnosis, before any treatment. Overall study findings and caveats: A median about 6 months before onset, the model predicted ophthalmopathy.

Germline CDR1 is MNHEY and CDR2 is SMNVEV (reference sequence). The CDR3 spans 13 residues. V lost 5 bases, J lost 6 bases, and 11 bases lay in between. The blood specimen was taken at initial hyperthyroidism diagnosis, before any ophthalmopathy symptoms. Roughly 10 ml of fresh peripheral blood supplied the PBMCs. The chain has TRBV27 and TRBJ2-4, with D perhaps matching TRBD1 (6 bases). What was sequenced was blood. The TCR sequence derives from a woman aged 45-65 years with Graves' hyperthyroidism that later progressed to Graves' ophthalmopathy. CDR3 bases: TGTGCCAGCAGTCAACAGGGTGGAAACATTCAGTACTTC. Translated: CASSQQGGNIQYF.